Presented here are 9 T cell receptor beta chains from one specimen sequenced in a study of T-cell memory formation after mild COVID-19. In TCRdb, the 5' RACE reads were re-called with MiXCR into one record per CDR3 protein. The sample yields around 450,000 distinct CDR3 sequences, around 20% seen once. Sample: PBMCs or a T cell subset sorted from them (not recorded which). These receptors were taken from an adult woman who had mild COVID-19 (a few samples of this study predate the infection). Cell type and time point are not known.

This clonotype was recorded a few times. J is TRBJ2-3 and V is TRBV10-3; D is possibly TRBD2 (6 bases). The germline V gene has CDR1 ENHRY and CDR2 SYGVKD. V lost 6 bases and J 1 base, leaving 8 bases between the germline ends. CDR3 length: 13 residues. CDR3 nucleotide sequence: TGTGCCATCAGATTAGCGGGCACAGATACGCAGTATTTT. Its protein is CAIRLAGTDTQYF.

The V gene is TRBV6-5, the J gene TRBJ2-7; 9 nucleotides align to TRBD1. In germline, CDR1 is MNHEY, CDR2 SVGAGI. The CDR3 extends over 13 amino acids. V trimming: 6 bases; J trimming: 3 bases; junction bases outside the gene matches: 3. The CDR3 sequence is CASRGTGYYEQYF. In DNA form, the CDR3 reads TGTGCCAGCAGAGGGACAGGGTACTACGAGCAGTACTTC.

V and J are TRBV12-3 or TRBV12-4 and TRBJ2-5; TRBD1 might be the D (6 bases). The length of the CDR3 is 15 residues. V was shortened by 5 bases and J by 1 base, with 14 bases between the two germline ends. The CDR3 sequence is CASSPGRGLQETQYF. The CDR3 DNA sequence: TGTGCCAGCAGTCCCGGCAGGGGTCTCCAAGAGACCCAGTACTTC.

This clonotype was picked up a small number of times. CDR3 in amino acids: CASSLHIWGTSGANVLTF. Here the CDR3 DNA reads TGTGCCAGCAGCTTACATATCTGGGGAACCTCTGGGGCCAACGTCCTGACTTTC. The chain combines TRBV7-6 with TRBJ2-6, with D hard to call. The ends were cut back, 2 bases at V and 0 bases at J, with 14 bases in the middle. This CDR3 is built from 18 residues. Looked up from germline, CDR1 is SGHVS and CDR2 is FNYEAQ. The whole variable domain, filled in from reference TRBV7-6 and TRBJ2-6, reads GAGVSQSPRYKVTKRGQDVALRCDPISGHVSLYWYRQALGQGPEFLTYFNYEAQQDKSGLPNDRFSAERPEGSISTLTIQRTEQRDSAMYRCASSLHIWGTSGANVLTFGAGSRLTVL.

This rearrangement joins TRBV4-3 to TRBJ1-6, with 7 bases fitting TRBD1. This CDR3 comprises 16 residues. Trimming removed 0 bases from V and 4 bases from J; junction bases left unmatched: 3. From germline, CDR1 is LGHNA and CDR2 YSLEER. DNA of the CDR3: TGCGCCAGCAGCCAAGATAGGGGGCCGTATAATTCACCCCTCCACTTT. Protein sequence: CASSQDRGPYNSPLHF.

The chain carries TRBV12-3 or TRBV12-4 and TRBJ1-2, with unresolved D. V was cut by 8 bases and J by 5 bases, with 18 bases left in between. The CDR3 extends over 14 amino acids. The CDR3 DNA is TGTGCCAGCCTAGGCCTGGGATTGGGATATGGCTACACCTTC. Its protein is CASLGLGLGYGYTF.

The CDR3 DNA is TGTGCCACCAGCAGGGACACCGAGCAGTACTTC. Translated: CATSRDTEQYF. The V gene is TRBV15, the J gene TRBJ2-7, with TRBD1 as a possible D gene (5 bases). This CDR3 comprises 11 residues. The V gene's germline CDR1 is LNHNV and CDR2 YYDKDF (reference sequence). V was shortened by 3 bases and J by 6 bases, with 6 bases between the two germline ends. The complete variable domain, with remaining parts taken from reference TRBV15 and TRBJ2-7, reads DAMVIQNPRYQVTQFGKPVTLSCSQTLNHNVMYWYQQKSSQAPKLLFHYYDKDFNNEADTPDNFQSRRPNTSFCFLDIRSPGLGDTAMYLCATSRDTEQYFGPGTRLTVT.

This clonotype was counted between two and nine times. The gene calls are TRBV12-3 or TRBV12-4 and TRBJ2-7; 11 bases match TRBD2. There are 15 residues in the CDR3. Trimming cost V 5 bases and J 5 bases; bases outside gene matches: 8. CDR3 in DNA: TGTGCCAGCAGTACTAGACTAGCGGGAACCCACGAGCAGTACTTC. This sequence encodes CASSTRLAGTHEQYF.

This chain uses TRBV5-1 with TRBJ1-2, with D tentatively TRBD1 (5 bases). This CDR3 is built from 14 residues. The germline V gene encodes CDR1 SGHRS and CDR2 YFSETQ. Trimming took 0 bases from V and 3 from J, leaving 9 bases between them. CDR3 in amino acids: CASSLGGTDYGYTF. In DNA form, the CDR3 reads TGCGCCAGCAGCTTGGGCGGGACTGACTATGGCTACACCTTC.